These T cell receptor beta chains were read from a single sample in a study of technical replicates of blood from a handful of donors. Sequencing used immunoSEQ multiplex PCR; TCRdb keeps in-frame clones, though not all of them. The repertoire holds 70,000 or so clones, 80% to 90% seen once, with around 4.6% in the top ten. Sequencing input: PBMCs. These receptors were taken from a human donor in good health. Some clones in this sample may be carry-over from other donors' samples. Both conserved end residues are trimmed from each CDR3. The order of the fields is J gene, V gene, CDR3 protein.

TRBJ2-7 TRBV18 ASSPDRGLDEQY
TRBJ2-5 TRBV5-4 ASSLGGGELGGETQY
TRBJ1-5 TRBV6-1 ASSEWKGGGNQPQH
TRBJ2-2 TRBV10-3 AISESGGGVTGELF
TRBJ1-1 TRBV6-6 ASSPPGTGATEAF
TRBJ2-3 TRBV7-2 ASSPPGGGRSTDTQY
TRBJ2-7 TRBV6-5 ASSYKAYAGEQY
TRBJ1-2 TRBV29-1 SVEEGHRGYT
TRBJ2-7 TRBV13 ASSFNPGLADYEQY
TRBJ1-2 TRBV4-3 ASSQGVLRDRGPYGYT
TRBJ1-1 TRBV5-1 ASSLLGTENSEAF
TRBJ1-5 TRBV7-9 ASSFPNQPQH
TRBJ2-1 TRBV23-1 ASSQSSASGRDGQF
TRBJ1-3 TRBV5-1 ASSFGSGDTIY
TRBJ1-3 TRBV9 ASSGGQGSQNTIY
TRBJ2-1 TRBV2 ATQHLAGGRYNEQF
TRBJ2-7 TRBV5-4 ASRTDGLGKSYEQY
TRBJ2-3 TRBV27 ASSPYGSGTDTQY
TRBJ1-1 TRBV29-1 SVSRGGLTEAF
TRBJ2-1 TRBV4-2 ASSQDRVANEQF
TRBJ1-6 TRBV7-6 ASSLRQGFDNSPLH
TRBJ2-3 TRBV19 ASSIGAVTDTQY
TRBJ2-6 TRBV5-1 ASSIDGRGSGANVLT
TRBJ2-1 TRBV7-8 ASSWTSGTYNEQF
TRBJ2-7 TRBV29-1 SVEVEGFVQY